This passage covers 28 T cell receptor beta chains from one sample sequenced in a study of shared clonotypes between healthy human individuals. Profiled with immunoSEQ multiplex PCR; TCRdb holds only in-frame clones, not every one. The sample includes millions of clones, more than 90% of them seen just once. The specimen sequenced was naive CD4+ T cells sorted from blood. Subset denoted: CD45RA+ positively selected. Receptors originate from a man aged 18 to 30 in good health.

V is TRBV25-1 and J is TRBJ2-1; 7 nucleotides match TRBD2. The CDR3 covers 14 residues. Germline CDR1 reads MGHDK; CDR2 reads SYGVNS. The J segment lost 2 bases and the V segment lost 5 bases, leaving 3 bases of the junction unmatched. Here the CDR3 DNA reads TGTGCCAGCAGTATGGGGAGGGCCTACAATGAGCAGTTCTTC. This sequence encodes CASSMGRAYNEQFF.

Concerning this clone: Additional DNA sequences in this sample encode the identical CDR3. The rearrangement uses TRBV4-1 and TRBJ2-5; 8 nucleotides line up with TRBD2. Germline trimming cut 4 bases from V and 4 bases from J; bases unmatched to any gene: 5. The CDR3 totals 14 residues. Germline V CDR1 and CDR2: MGHRA, YSYEKL. The CDR3 here is CASSPGGAVETQYF. In DNA, the CDR3 is TGCGCCAGCAGCCCCGGGGGGGCCGTAGAGACCCAGTACTTC.

This chain uses TRBV9 with TRBJ2-1, with D possibly being TRBD2 (5 bases). V was trimmed by 2 bases and J by 9 bases, leaving 15 bases between them. Germline loops: CDR1 SGDLS, CDR2 YYNGEE. The CDR3 totals 14 residues. The CDR3 DNA sequence: TGTGCCAGCAGCGTTCCTCCGGGGTCCGGTGAGCAGTTCTTC. Protein product: CASSVPPGSGEQFF.

J is TRBJ1-4 and V is TRBV7-2; 12 bases map to TRBD1. CDR3 length: 15 amino acids. The germline gives CDR1 SGHTA, CDR2 FQGNSA. J gave up 7 bases and V 5 bases, and 5 bases lay outside the gene matches. This chain's CDR3 is CASSPQGQGAEKLFF. DNA for the CDR3: TGTGCCAGCAGCCCACAGGGACAGGGGGCTGAAAAACTGTTTTTT.

The rearrangement uses TRBV7-2 and TRBJ1-4, with unresolved D. Germline-derived CDR1 and CDR2 are SGHTA and FQGNSA. CDR3 length: 15 residues. V was clipped by 0 bases and J by 4 bases, with 9 bases between them. DNA of the CDR3: TGTGCCAGCAGCTTAGCTAGGGTGGATAATGAAAAACTGTTTTTT. Translated: CASSLARVDNEKLFF.

The chain uses TRBV29-1 and TRBJ2-1; 9 bases agree with TRBD1. With V trimmed by 7 bases and J by 7 bases, 14 bases remained unmatched. This CDR3 region has 15 residues. The V gene's germline CDR1 is SQVTM and CDR2 ANQGSEA. Here the CDR3 DNA reads TGCAGCGCCCACGCCGGGACAGGGAATAGGAATGAGCAGTTCTTC. Its protein product is CSAHAGTGNRNEQFF.

The chain employs TRBV18 and TRBJ1-2; D gene unclear. Germline V lookup: CDR1 KGHSH, CDR2 LQKENI. V was shortened by 0 bases and J by 4 bases, with 12 bases between the two germline ends. This CDR3 spans 15 amino acids. The CDR3 nucleotides read TGTGCCAGCTCACCACCGGTATCACAGTTCTATGGCTACACCTTC. Amino acid sequence: CASSPPVSQFYGYTF.

For the CDR3, the DNA is TGTGCCAGCAGTTTCGGCAGATATGGCTACACCTTC. The encoded protein is CASSFGRYGYTF. The chain recombines TRBV28 with TRBJ1-2, with D uncertain. V shed 3 bases and J shed 5 bases, with 7 bases lying between them. There are 12 residues in the CDR3. CDR1 MDHEN and CDR2 SYDVKM come from the germline V gene.

The rearrangement links TRBV4-1 to TRBJ1-6; D remains unclear. The germline V gene has CDR1 MGHRA and CDR2 YSYEKL. This CDR3 has 18 amino acids. V was shortened by 0 bases and J by 7 bases, with 19 bases between the two germline ends. The CDR3 nucleotides are TGCGCCAGCAGCCAAGACTATGTCAAGAAAACGCCGAATTCACCCCTCCACTTT. This gives the protein CASSQDYVKKTPNSPLHF.

In regard to this clone: Different DNA sequences within this sample yield the same CDR3. The chain links TRBV7-2 to TRBJ1-2; the D is unclear. The CDR3 covers 12 residues. Trimming took 1 base from V and 2 from J, leaving 2 bases between them. The germline CDR1 and CDR2 sequences are SGHTA and FQGNSA. The CDR3 spells CASSLVNYGYTF. CDR3 bases: TGTGCCAGCAGCTTAGTGAACTATGGCTACACCTTC.

This chain connects TRBV5-1 to TRBJ2-7, with TRBD1 identical over 9 bases. The germline gives CDR1 SGHRS, CDR2 YFSETQ. Trimming removed 4 bases from V and 4 bases from J; junction bases left unmatched: 12. The CDR3 covers 16 residues. The CDR3 nucleotides read TGCGCCAGCAGCCTCCAGACAGGGGGTGGACCTTACGAGCAGTACTTC. The encoded protein is CASSLQTGGGPYEQYF.

The J gene is TRBJ2-5, the V gene TRBV7-9; 10 nucleotides match TRBD1. CDR1 and CDR2 (germline): SEHNR, FQNEAQ (reference sequence). The trim removed 1 base at V and 5 bases at J, leaving 7 bases unmatched. CDR3 length: 16 amino acids. This chain's CDR3 is CASSLGTGTGAETQYF. CDR3 coding DNA: TGTGCCAGCAGCTTAGGGACCGGGACAGGGGCCGAGACCCAGTACTTC. The full variable domain, its missing parts supplied by reference TRBV7-9 and TRBJ2-5, is DTGVSQNPRHKITKRGQNVTFRCDPISEHNRLYWYRQTLGQGPEFLTYFQNEAQLEKSRLLSDRFSAERPKGSFSTLEIQRTEQGDSAMYLCASSLGTGTGAETQYFGPGTRLLVL.

The chain's CDR3 is CASSPGTVTPGELFF. DNA of the CDR3: TGTGCCAGCTCACCTGGGACAGTTACACCGGGGGAGCTGTTTTTT. This sequence joins TRBV18 and TRBJ2-2; TRBD1 agrees at 7 bases. Unmatched junction bases numbered 9, after V lost 3 bases and J lost 8 bases. Germline assignment: CDR1 KGHSH and CDR2 LQKENI. The CDR3 loop spans 15 amino acids.

The genes are TRBV28 and TRBJ2-5; no firm D call. The CDR3 is 14 amino acids. The germline CDR1 and CDR2 sequences are MDHEN and SYDVKM. Trimming pared 3 bases from V and 3 bases from J, leaving 11 bases between. The CDR3 DNA reads TGTGCCAGCAGTTTCCGATCCGGCGAAGAGACCCAGTACTTC. This translates into CASSFRSGEETQYF. The full variable domain, in which reference TRBV28 and TRBJ2-5 provide the parts outside the CDR3, is DVKVTQSSRYLVKRTGEKVFLECVQDMDHENMFWYRQDPGLGLRLIYFSYDVKMKEKGDIPEGYSVSREKKERFSLILESASTNQTSMYLCASSFRSGEETQYFGPGTRLLVL.

The chain recombines TRBV7-2 with TRBJ2-3; D is perhaps TRBD2 (6 bases). This CDR3 has 15 amino acids. CDR1 SGHTA and CDR2 FQGNSA come from the germline V gene. The V end lost 6 bases, the J end lost 4 bases, and 17 bases lay between the germline ends. CDR3 sequence: CASRPSLRGPDTQYF. CDR3 nucleotides: TGTGCCAGCAGACCCAGTTTGCGGGGACCAGATACGCAGTATTTT.

The chain is built from TRBV5-1 and TRBJ2-5; a weak D match, TRBD1 (6 bases). V shed 4 bases and J shed 1 base, with 11 bases lying between them. This CDR3 has 14 residues. The germline CDR1 and CDR2 sequences are SGHRS and YFSETQ. CDR3 in DNA: TGCGCCAGCAGCACCGGACAGCCCCAAGAGACCCAGTACTTC. Protein sequence: CASSTGQPQETQYF.

This clone was detected only once. V usage is TRBV7-3 and J usage is TRBJ2-4; 9 nucleotides line up with TRBD2. The CDR3 is 19 amino acids. V dropped 4 bases and J dropped 3; count of bases not matched to a gene: 16. Germline V gene sequence: CDR1 SGHTA, CDR2 FQGTGA. The CDR3 spells CASSSGASGVKVGKNIQYF. The CDR3 DNA follows: TGTGCCAGCAGCTCCGGTGCTAGCGGGGTGAAAGTTGGCAAAAACATTCAGTACTTC. Full variable domain (rest looked up from reference TRBV7-3 and TRBJ2-4): GAGVSQTPSNKVTEKGKYVELRCDPISGHTALYWYRQSLGQGPEFLIYFQGTGAADDSGLPNDRFFAVRPEGSVSTLKIQRTERGDSAVYLCASSSGASGVKVGKNIQYFGAGTRLSVL.

V is TRBV14 and J is TRBJ1-2; D remains unclear. The V end was cut by 0 bases, the J end by 5 bases, with 13 bases between. The CDR3 is 15 residues long. Germline V gene data show CDR1 as SGHDN and CDR2 as FVKESK. The CDR3 nucleotides are TGTGCCAGCAGCCAAGAACTAAACAGCCCATATGGCTACACCTTC. Its protein is CASSQELNSPYGYTF.

The chain carries TRBV4-1 and TRBJ1-1; 8 nucleotides line up with TRBD1. V was pared by 0 bases and J by 3 bases, with 3 bases of the junction left unmatched. Germline V gene sequence: CDR1 MGHRA, CDR2 YSYEKL. The CDR3 extends over 15 amino acids. CDR3: CASSQDGTGYTEAFF. The CDR3 bases are TGCGCCAGCAGCCAAGATGGGACAGGATACACTGAAGCTTTCTTT.

The rearrangement uses TRBV2 and TRBJ2-2, with TRBD2 matching 10 bases. Per the germline V gene, CDR1 is SNHLY and CDR2 is FYNNEI. With V trimmed by 6 bases and J by 6 bases, 4 bases remained unmatched. This CDR3 is built from 14 residues. CDR3 sequence (DNA): TGTGCCAGCAGACCGGGACTAGCGTCCGGGGAGCTGTTTTTT. This encodes CASRPGLASGELFF.

This clone was observed once. The chain links TRBV14 to TRBJ2-5, with a possible D match to TRBD2 (5 bases). The CDR3 contains 16 residues. The germline gives CDR1 SGHDN, CDR2 FVKESK. The V end lost 1 base, the J end lost 9 bases, and 21 bases lay between the germline ends. CDR3 protein: CASSQGPILTQAAQYF. The CDR3 DNA follows: TGTGCCAGCAGCCAAGGTCCGATTCTTACCCAAGCGGCCCAGTACTTC. Based on the CDR3 plus reference TRBV14 and TRBJ2-5, the full variable domain is EAGVTQFPSHSVIEKGQTVTLRCDPISGHDNLYWYRRVMGKEIKFLLHFVKESKQDESGMPNNRFLAERTGGTYSTLKVQPAELEDSGVYFCASSQGPILTQAAQYFGPGTRLLVL.

This clone appeared a single time. The rearrangement joins TRBV30 to TRBJ2-6; no reliable D call. The CDR3 runs to 13 residues. Deletions cut 5 bases from V and 0 bases from J, with 5 bases between. Germline V gene sequence: CDR1 GTSNPN, CDR2 SVGIG (reference sequence). The CDR3 bases are TGTGCCTGGGCAAGCTCTGGGGCCAACGTCCTGACTTTC. Translating gives CAWASSGANVLTF. The whole variable domain, filled in from reference TRBV30 and TRBJ2-6, reads SQTIHQWPATLVQPVGSPLSLECTVEGTSNPNLYWYRQAAGRGLQLLFYSVGIGQISSEVPQNLSASRPQDRQFILSSKKLLLSDSGFYLCAWASSGANVLTFGAGSRLTVL.

The rearrangement uses TRBV7-9 and TRBJ1-1, with D perhaps matching TRBD1 (6 bases). V lost 7 bases to trimming and J lost 0 bases, with 12 bases between them. The germline gives CDR1 SEHNR, CDR2 FQNEAQ (reference sequence). The CDR3 has 14 residues. This chain's CDR3 is CASTRTALNTEAFF. The DNA of the CDR3 is TGTGCCAGCACCCGGACAGCCCTGAACACTGAAGCTTTCTTT.

V gene TRBV28 combines with J gene TRBJ2-7; 7 bases are a match to TRBD1. V shed 6 bases and J 5 bases; nucleotides not matched to a gene: 13. The CDR3 length is 15 residues. Germline V gene lookup returns CDR1 MDHEN and CDR2 SYDVKM. The CDR3 nucleotides read TGTGCCAGCAGCCCCAGGACAGGCCAAACCCACGAGCAGTACTTC. Translating gives CASSPRTGQTHEQYF.

V usage is TRBV5-4 and J usage is TRBJ2-3; 11 bases are a match to TRBD2. V lost 3 bases, J lost 2 bases, and 5 bases stayed unmatched. CDR1 is SGHNT and CDR2 is YYREEE in the germline V gene (reference sequence). The CDR3 is 16 residues long. The CDR3 DNA is TGTGCCAGCAGCTCGCCGACTAGCGGGATCACAGATACGCAGTATTTT. Translated, it gives CASSSPTSGITDTQYF.

This clone came up once. The chain has TRBV7-9 and TRBJ1-2; 7 positions agree with TRBD1. Trimming removed 6 bases from V and 2 bases from J; junction bases left unmatched: 9. This CDR3 region has 15 residues. Germline V gene sequence: CDR1 SEHNR, CDR2 FQNEAQ (reference sequence). The CDR3 DNA follows: TGTGCCAGCAGTTTACTATCGGGACAGAACTATGGCTACACCTTC. Its protein product is CASSLLSGQNYGYTF.

The chain couples TRBV5-1 to TRBJ2-3; D is undetermined. Trimming removed 4 bases at V and 4 bases at J, with 16 bases between. CDR1 and CDR2 from the germline V gene are SGHRS and YFSETQ. CDR3 length: 15 residues. The DNA of the CDR3 is TGCGCCAGCAGCCCGCCGCGAGTTTCGGCAGATACGCAGTATTTT. Translating it yields CASSPPRVSADTQYF.

The J gene is TRBJ1-2, the V gene TRBV28; D may be TRBD1 (5 bases). The germline gives CDR1 MDHEN, CDR2 SYDVKM. V was pared by 6 bases and J by 8 bases, with 13 bases between. There are 12 residues in the CDR3. The CDR3 DNA is TGTGCCAGCAGGGGGGAGGTTTGGGGCTACACCTTC. Translating it yields CASRGEVWGYTF.